A single sample is the source of the 4 T cell receptor beta chains below, sequenced in a study of blood T cell repertoires in COVID-19. The method was immunoSEQ multiplex PCR; TCRdb's version includes in-frame clones alone and lacks a portion of them. The table shows around 180,000 clones, with roughly nine tenths occurring only once. Input material: peripheral blood. These receptors were obtained from a man aged 70 or older with active or convalescent COVID-19.

The chain uses TRBV6-5 and TRBJ1-1, with a tentative D call TRBD1 (5 bases). Germline values: CDR1 MNHEY, CDR2 SVGAGI. V gave up 6 bases and J gave up 1 base, with 12 bases separating them. The CDR3 contains 14 residues. The CDR3, as DNA: TGTGCCAGCAGCCATCCCGGGGGGAACACTGAAGCTTTCTTT. Protein sequence: CASSHPGGNTEAFF.

This clone was seen once. J is TRBJ1-4 and V is TRBV18, with D possibly TRBD1 on 5 matching bases. The CDR3 contains 13 residues. V was clipped by 7 bases and J by 2 bases, with 8 bases between them. Germline-derived CDR1 and CDR2 are KGHSH and LQKENI. CDR3 nucleotide sequence: TGTGCCAGCTACAGGTCTACTAATGAAAAACTGTTTTTT. Translating gives CASYRSTNEKLFF. The variable domain in full, with the rest retrieved from reference TRBV18 and TRBJ1-4, is NAGVMQNPRHLVRRRGQEARLRCSPMKGHSHVYWYRQLPEEGLKFMVYLQKENIIDESGMPKERFSAEFPKEGPSILRIQQVVRGDSAAYFCASYRSTNEKLFFGSGTQLSVL.

The rearrangement links TRBV10-3 to TRBJ2-6; TRBD2 matches at 12 bases. The CDR3 extends over 18 amino acids. J was trimmed by 3 bases and V by 6 bases; bases with no gene match: 9. Germline lookup yields CDR1 ENHRY and CDR2 SYGVKD. The CDR3 loop is CAISARLAGAHGANVLTF. The CDR3 bases are TGTGCCATCAGCGCCCGACTAGCGGGAGCGCATGGGGCCAACGTCCTGACTTTC.

The V call is TRBV28, the J call TRBJ1-4; D is unresolved. The germline gives CDR1 MDHEN, CDR2 SYDVKM. The V gene lost 2 bases and the J gene lost 0 bases, with 4 bases spanning the gap. This CDR3 has 14 residues. CDR3 bases: TGTGCCAGCAGTTTACAGGCAACTAATGAAAAACTGTTTTTT. Translating it yields CASSLQATNEKLFF.